This T cell receptor (beta chain) was retrieved from a study of graft-versus-host responses after intestinal transplantation. This CDR3 is built from 15 residues. Germline V lookup: CDR1 SGHNT, CDR2 YYREEE (reference sequence). Some clones are missing from TCRdb's copy, which holds only in-frame ones; the method was immunoSEQ multiplex PCR. Seen here are around 100,000 clones, just over 90% observed once, and the top ten hold approximately 0.22%. In the case of this clone: What it binds is not known. A junction boundary mismatches the germline segment, possibly from a read error. Other DNA sequences from this sample encode an identical CDR3 as well.

The specimen was unstimulated CD4+ T cells sorted from spleen or lymph node cells, collected before transplant. J is TRBJ1-2 and V is TRBV5-4; possible D gene TRBD1, 6 bases. The clonotype comes from a human donor who was the organ donor for an intestinal transplant. CDR3 region: CASSPPSAGDYGYTF. Here the CDR3 DNA reads TGCGCCAGCAGCCCCCCATCGGCAGGGGACTATGGCTACACCTTC.